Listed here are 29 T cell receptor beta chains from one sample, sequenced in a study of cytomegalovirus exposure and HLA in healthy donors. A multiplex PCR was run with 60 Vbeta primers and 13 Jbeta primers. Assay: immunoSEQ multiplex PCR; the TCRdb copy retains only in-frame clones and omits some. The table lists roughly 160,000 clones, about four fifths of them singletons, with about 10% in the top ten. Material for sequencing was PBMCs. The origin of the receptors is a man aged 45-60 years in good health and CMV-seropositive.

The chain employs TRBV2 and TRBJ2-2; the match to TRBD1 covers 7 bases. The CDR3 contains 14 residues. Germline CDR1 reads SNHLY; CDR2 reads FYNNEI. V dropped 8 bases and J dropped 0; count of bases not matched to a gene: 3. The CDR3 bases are TGTGCCAGCTTAGGACAGGCGAACACCGGGGAGCTGTTTTTT. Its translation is CASLGQANTGELFF.

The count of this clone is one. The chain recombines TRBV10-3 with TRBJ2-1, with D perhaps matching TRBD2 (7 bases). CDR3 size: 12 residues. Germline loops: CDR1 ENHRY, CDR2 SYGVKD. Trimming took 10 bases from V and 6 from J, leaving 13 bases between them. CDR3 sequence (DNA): TGTGCCACCGGGGGAGGGGGCAATGAGCAGTTCTTC. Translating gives CATGGGGNEQFF.

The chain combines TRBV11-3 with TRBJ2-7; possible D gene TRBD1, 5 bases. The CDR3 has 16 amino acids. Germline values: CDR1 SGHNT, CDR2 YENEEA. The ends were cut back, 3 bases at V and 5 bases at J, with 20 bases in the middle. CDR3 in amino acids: CASSFVGRVFDHEQYF. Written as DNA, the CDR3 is TGTGCCAGCAGCTTCGTCGGCAGGGTTTTCGACCACGAGCAGTACTTC.

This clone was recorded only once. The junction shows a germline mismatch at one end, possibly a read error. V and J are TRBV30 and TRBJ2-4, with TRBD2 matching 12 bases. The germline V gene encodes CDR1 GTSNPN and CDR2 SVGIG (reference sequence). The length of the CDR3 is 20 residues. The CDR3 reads CAWSVHRTSGIGIAKNSQYF. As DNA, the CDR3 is TGTGCCTGGAGTGTACATAGGACTAGCGGGATCGGCATAGCCAAAAACAGTCAGTACTTC.

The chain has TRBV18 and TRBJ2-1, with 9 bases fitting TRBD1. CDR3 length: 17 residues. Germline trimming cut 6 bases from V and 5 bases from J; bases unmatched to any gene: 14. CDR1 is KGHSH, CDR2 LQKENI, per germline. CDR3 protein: CASSPKDRDRDHNEQFF. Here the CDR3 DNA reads TGTGCCAGCTCTCCCAAAGACCGGGACAGGGACCACAATGAGCAGTTCTTC.

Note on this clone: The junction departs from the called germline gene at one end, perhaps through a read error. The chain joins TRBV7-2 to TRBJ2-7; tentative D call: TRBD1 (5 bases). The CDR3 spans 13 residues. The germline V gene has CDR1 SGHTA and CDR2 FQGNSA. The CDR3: CASSPNSGYGQYF. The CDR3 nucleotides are TGTGCCAGCAGCCCCAATTCAGGGTACGGGCAGTACTTC. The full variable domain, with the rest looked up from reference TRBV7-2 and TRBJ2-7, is GAGVSQSPSNKVTEKGKDVELRCDPISGHTALYWYRQSLGQGLEFLIYFQGNSAPDKSGLPSDRFSAERTGGSVSTLTIQRTQQEDSAVYLCASSPNSGYGQYFGPGTRLTVT.

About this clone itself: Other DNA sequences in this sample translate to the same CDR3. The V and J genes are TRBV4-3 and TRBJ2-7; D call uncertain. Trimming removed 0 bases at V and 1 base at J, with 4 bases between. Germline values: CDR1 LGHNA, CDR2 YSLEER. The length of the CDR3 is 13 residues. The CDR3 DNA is TGCGCCAGCAGCCAAGACCGGTCCTACGAGCAGTACTTC. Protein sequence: CASSQDRSYEQYF.

CDR3 DNA sequence: TGTGCCAGCAGCCCTAATTACGAGCAGTACTTC. Translated: CASSPNYEQYF. The rearrangement uses TRBV7-2 and TRBJ2-5, with no clear D. The J call may be in error: the DNA end matches TRBJ2-7 better. This CDR3 spans 11 amino acids. Looked up from germline, CDR1 is SGHTA and CDR2 is FQGNSA.

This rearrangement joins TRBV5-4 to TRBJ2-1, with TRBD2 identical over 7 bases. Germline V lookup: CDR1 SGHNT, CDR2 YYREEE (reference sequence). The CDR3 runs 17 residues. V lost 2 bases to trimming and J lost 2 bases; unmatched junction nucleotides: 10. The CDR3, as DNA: TGTGCCAGCAGCTTTGGGGGGGGAGGAGGGGCCTACAATGAGCAGTTCTTC. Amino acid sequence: CASSFGGGGGAYNEQFF.

In DNA form, the CDR3 reads TGTGCCAGCAGCGTCGCCGGGACAGTCCCCTTGATTGGGGCCAACGTCCTGACTTTC. This translates into CASSVAGTVPLIGANVLTF. V gene TRBV7-3 combines with J gene TRBJ2-6, with 7 nucleotides matching TRBD1. The CDR3 sequence is 19 residues long. Germline values: CDR1 SGHTA, CDR2 FQGTGA. V shed 5 bases and J 3 bases; nucleotides not matched to a gene: 16.

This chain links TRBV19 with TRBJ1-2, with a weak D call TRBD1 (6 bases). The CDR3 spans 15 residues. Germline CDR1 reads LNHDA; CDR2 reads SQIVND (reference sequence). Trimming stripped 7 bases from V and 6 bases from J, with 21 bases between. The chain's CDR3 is CASNHPGRGAHGYTF. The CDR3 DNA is TGTGCCAGTAACCACCCTGGCCGGGGGGCGCATGGCTACACCTTC.

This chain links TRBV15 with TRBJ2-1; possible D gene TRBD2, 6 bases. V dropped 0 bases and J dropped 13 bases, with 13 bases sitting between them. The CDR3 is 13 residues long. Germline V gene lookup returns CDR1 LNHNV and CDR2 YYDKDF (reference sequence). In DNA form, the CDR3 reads TGTGCCACCAGCAGAGATCGTTCGCGGGGCCAGTTCTTC. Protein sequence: CATSRDRSRGQFF.

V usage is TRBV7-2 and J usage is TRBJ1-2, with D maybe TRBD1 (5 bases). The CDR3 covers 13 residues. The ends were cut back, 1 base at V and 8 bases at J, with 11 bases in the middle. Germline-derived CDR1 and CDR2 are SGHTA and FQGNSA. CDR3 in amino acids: CASSLGRDGGYTF. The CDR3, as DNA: TGTGCCAGCAGCTTAGGCAGGGATGGAGGCTACACCTTC. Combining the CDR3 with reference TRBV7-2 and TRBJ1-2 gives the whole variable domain GAGVSQSPSNKVTEKGKDVELRCDPISGHTALYWYRQSLGQGLEFLIYFQGNSAPDKSGLPSDRFSAERTGGSVSTLTIQRTQQEDSAVYLCASSLGRDGGYTFGSGTRLTVV.

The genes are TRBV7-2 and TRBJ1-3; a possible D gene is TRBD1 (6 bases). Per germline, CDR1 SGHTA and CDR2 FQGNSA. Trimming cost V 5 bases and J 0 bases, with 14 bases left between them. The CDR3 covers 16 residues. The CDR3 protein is CASSPPGQRSGNTIYF. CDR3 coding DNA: TGTGCCAGCAGCCCACCGGGACAACGCTCTGGAAACACCATATATTTT. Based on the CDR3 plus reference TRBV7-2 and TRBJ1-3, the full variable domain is GAGVSQSPSNKVTEKGKDVELRCDPISGHTALYWYRQSLGQGLEFLIYFQGNSAPDKSGLPSDRFSAERTGGSVSTLTIQRTQQEDSAVYLCASSPPGQRSGNTIYFGEGSWLTVV.

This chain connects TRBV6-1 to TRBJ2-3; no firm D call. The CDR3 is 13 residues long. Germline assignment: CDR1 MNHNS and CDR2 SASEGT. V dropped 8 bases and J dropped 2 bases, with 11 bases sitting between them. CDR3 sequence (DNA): TGTGCCAGCCGTCAGGTTTTCACAGATACGCAGTATTTT. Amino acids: CASRQVFTDTQYF.

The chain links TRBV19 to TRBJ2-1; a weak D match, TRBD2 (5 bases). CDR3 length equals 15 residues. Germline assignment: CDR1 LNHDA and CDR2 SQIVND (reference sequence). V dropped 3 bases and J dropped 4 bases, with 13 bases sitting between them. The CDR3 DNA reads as TGTGCCAGTAGTATTGCAGGCGGGTTATACAATGAGCAGTTCTTC. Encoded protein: CASSIAGGLYNEQFF.

CDR3 sequence: CASATGTSGTGELFF. The DNA of the CDR3 is TGCGCCAGCGCCACCGGGACTAGCGGGACCGGGGAGCTGTTTTTT. The gene calls are TRBV5-1 and TRBJ2-2; 12 bases agree with TRBD2. The germline CDR1 and CDR2 sequences are SGHRS and YFSETQ. The V gene end was trimmed by 7 bases and the J gene end by 5 bases; junction bases not matched to a gene: 6. CDR3 size: 15 residues. Drawing the rest from reference TRBV5-1 and TRBJ2-2, the complete variable domain is KAGVTQTPRYLIKTRGQQVTLSCSPISGHRSVSWYQQTPGQGLQFLFEYFSETQRNKGNFPGRFSGRQFSNSRSEMNVSTLELGDSALYLCASATGTSGTGELFFGEGSRLTVL.

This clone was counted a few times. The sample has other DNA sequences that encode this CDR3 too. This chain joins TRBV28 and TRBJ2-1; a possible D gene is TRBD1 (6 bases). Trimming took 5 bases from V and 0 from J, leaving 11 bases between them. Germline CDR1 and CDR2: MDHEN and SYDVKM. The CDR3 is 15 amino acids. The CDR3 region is CASSLRGGSYNEQFF. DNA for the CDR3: TGTGCCAGCAGTCTCAGGGGTGGCTCCTACAATGAGCAGTTCTTC.

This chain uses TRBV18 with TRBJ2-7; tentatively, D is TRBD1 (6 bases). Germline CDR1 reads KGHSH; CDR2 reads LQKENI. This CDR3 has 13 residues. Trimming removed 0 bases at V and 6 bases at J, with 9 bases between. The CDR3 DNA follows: TGTGCCAGCTCACCACCGAGAGGGGGCGAGCAGTACTTC. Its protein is CASSPPRGGEQYF.

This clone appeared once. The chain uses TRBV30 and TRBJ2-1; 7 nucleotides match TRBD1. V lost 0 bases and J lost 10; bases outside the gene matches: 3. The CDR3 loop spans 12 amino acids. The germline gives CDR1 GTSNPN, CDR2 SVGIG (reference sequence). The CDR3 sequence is CAWSVQGPEQFF. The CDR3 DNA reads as TGTGCCTGGAGTGTACAGGGGCCCGAGCAGTTCTTC.

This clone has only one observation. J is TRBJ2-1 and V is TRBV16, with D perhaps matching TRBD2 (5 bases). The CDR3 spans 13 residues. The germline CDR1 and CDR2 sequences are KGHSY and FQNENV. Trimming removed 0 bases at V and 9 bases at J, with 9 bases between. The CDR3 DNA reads TGTGCCAGCAGCCAATCGTTTGAGGGTGAGCAGTTCTTC. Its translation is CASSQSFEGEQFF. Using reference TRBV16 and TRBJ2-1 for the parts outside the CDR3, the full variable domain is GEEVAQTPKHLVRGEGQKAKLYCAPIKGHSYVFWYQQVLKNEFKFLISFQNENVFDETGMPKERFSAKCLPNSPCSLEIQATKLEDSAVYFCASSQSFEGEQFFGPGTRLTVL.

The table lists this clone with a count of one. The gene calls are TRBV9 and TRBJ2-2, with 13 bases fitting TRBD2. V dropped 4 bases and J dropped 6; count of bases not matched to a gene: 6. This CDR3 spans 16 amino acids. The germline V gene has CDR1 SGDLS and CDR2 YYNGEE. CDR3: CASSTLAGGQSGELFF. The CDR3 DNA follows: TGTGCCAGCAGCACACTAGCGGGGGGGCAATCCGGGGAGCTGTTTTTT.

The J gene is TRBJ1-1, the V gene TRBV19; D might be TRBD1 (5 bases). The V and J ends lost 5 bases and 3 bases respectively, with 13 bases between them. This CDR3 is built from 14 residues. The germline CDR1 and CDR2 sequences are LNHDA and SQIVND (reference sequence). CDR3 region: CASSGGGWDTEAFF. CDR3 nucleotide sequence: TGTGCCAGTAGTGGGGGGGGGTGGGACACTGAAGCTTTCTTT.

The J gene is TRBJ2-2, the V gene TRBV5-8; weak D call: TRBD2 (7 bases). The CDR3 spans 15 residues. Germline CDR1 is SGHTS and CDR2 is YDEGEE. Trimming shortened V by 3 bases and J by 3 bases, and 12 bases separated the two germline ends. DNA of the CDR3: TGTGCCAGCAGCTCCCTAGGGGGGGACACCGGGGAGCTGTTTTTT. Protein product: CASSSLGGDTGELFF.

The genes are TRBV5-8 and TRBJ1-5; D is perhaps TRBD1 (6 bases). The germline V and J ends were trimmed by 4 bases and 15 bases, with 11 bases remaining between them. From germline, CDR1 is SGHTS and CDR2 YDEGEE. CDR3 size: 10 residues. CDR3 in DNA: TGTGCCAGCAGCCCGGGACAAAGGCATTTT. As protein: CASSPGQRHF.

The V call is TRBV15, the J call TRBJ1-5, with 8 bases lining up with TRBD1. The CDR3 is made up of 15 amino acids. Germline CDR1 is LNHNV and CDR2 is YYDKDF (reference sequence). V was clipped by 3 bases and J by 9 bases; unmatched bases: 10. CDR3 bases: TGTGCCACCAGCAGTGAAGGACAGGGACAATCGCCCCAGCATTTT. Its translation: CATSSEGQGQSPQHF. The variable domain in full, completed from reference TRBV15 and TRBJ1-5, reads DAMVIQNPRYQVTQFGKPVTLSCSQTLNHNVMYWYQQKSSQAPKLLFHYYDKDFNNEADTPDNFQSRRPNTSFCFLDIRSPGLGDTAMYLCATSSEGQGQSPQHFGDGTRLSIL.

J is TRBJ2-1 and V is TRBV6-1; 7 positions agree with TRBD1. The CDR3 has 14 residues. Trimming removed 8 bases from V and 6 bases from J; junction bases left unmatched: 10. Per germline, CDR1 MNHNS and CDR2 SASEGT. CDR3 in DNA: TGTGCCAGCCCCGTAGGACAGGACATCAATGAGCAGTTCTTC. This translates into CASPVGQDINEQFF.

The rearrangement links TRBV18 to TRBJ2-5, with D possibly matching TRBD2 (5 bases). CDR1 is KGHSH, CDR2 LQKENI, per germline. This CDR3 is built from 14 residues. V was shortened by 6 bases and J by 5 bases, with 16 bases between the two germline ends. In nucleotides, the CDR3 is TGTGCCAGCTCCCGAGGGTCCTCCGTGGAGACCCAGTACTTC. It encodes CASSRGSSVETQYF.

DNA of the CDR3: TGTGCCTGGAGTGTAGCCTACGATCAGCCCCAGCATTTT. This codes for CAWSVAYDQPQHF. The V and J genes are TRBV30 and TRBJ1-5, with D unresolved. Germline V gene lookup returns CDR1 GTSNPN and CDR2 SVGIG (reference sequence). Trimming cost V 0 bases and J 5 bases, with 8 bases left between them. This CDR3 is 13 amino acids long.